Shown below are 15 T cell receptor beta chains from a single sample sequenced in a study of regulatory T cells in long-lasting Graves disease. Building of the TCR beta libraries involved iRepertoire HTBI primers and Arm-PCR of CDR3 regions. TCRdb re-called the multiplex PCR reads through MiXCR, storing one row per CDR3 protein. The table shows about 610,000 distinct CDR3 sequences, with roughly a sixth occurring only once. As for time point: newly diagnosed GD, antithyroid drugs for less than 3 months. Extracted RNA from PBMCs served as the source of the TCR library. Another study also made use of these data, one on T cells in Graves' hyperthyroidism and ophthalmopathy.

Sequences were derived from peripheral blood mononuclear cells (PBMCs), sampled at new diagnosis, from a patient treated with antithyroid drugs. Source of these receptors: a man between 18 and 35 years old with Graves disease.

The V gene is TRBV7-9, the J gene TRBJ2-3; D unclear. V was trimmed by 7 bases and J by 0 bases, leaving 11 bases between them. CDR1 is SEHNR and CDR2 is FQNEAQ in the germline V gene (reference sequence). CDR3 size: 14 residues. The CDR3 DNA sequence: TGTGCCAGCACCCTTACGGGTAGCACAGATACGCAGTATTTT. Amino acid sequence: CASTLTGSTDTQYF. Together with reference TRBV7-9 and TRBJ2-3, the CDR3 gives the full variable domain: DTGVSQNPRHKITKRGQNVTFRCDPISEHNRLYWYRQTLGQGPEFLTYFQNEAQLEKSRLLSDRFSAERPKGSFSTLEIQRTEQGDSAMYLCASTLTGSTDTQYFGPGTRLTVL.

This clonotype was observed a few times. The chain couples TRBV20-1 to TRBJ1-2; tentative D call: TRBD1 (6 bases). CDR3 size: 13 residues. V lost 1 base to trimming and J lost 6 bases, with 12 bases between them. In germline, CDR1 is DFQATT, CDR2 SNEGSKA (reference sequence). DNA for the CDR3: TGCAGTGCTAGAGTCGCTCAGGGGAATGGCTACACCTTC. Protein product: CSARVAQGNGYTF.

The sample holds many counts of this clonotype. This sequence joins TRBV5-1 and TRBJ1-1; no clear D gene. The CDR3 consists of 12 residues. The V gene's germline CDR1 is SGHRS and CDR2 YFSETQ. Trimming pared 3 bases from V and 1 base from J, leaving 4 bases between. The CDR3 DNA follows: TGCGCCAGCAGCTGGGAGAACACTGAAGCTTTCTTT. The encoded protein is CASSWENTEAFF.

The chain links TRBV5-1 to TRBJ1-3; maybe TRBD1 (5 bases). V was trimmed by 3 bases and J by 3 bases, leaving 13 bases between them. The CDR3 has 15 residues. Looked up from germline, CDR1 is SGHRS and CDR2 is YFSETQ. Here the CDR3 reads CASSYAGTVGNTIYF. The CDR3 DNA reads TGCGCCAGCAGCTATGCAGGGACTGTTGGAAACACCATATATTTT.

This clonotype was observed many times. This chain joins TRBV18 and TRBJ2-2; D gene ambiguous. CDR1 is KGHSH and CDR2 is LQKENI in the germline V gene. The CDR3 runs to 14 residues. The germline V and J ends were trimmed by 4 bases and 3 bases, with 9 bases remaining between them. The CDR3 loop reads CASSLGGYTGELFF. DNA of the CDR3: TGTGCCAGCTCACTCGGCGGTTACACCGGGGAGCTGTTTTTT.

This clonotype occurred many times. The V and J genes are TRBV6-5 and TRBJ2-7; D might be TRBD2 (5 bases). The CDR3 is 13 residues long. Germline CDR1 MNHEY, CDR2 SVGAGI. V was pared by 3 bases and J by 2 bases, with 8 bases between. This chain's CDR3 is CASSYPGTYEQYF. The CDR3 DNA is TGTGCCAGCAGTTATCCGGGGACCTACGAGCAGTACTTC.

This clonotype was seen more than once but under ten times. DNA of the CDR3: TGTGCCAGCAGCCCTCGACTAGCGGGAAGCACAGATACGCAGTATTTT. It encodes CASSPRLAGSTDTQYF. The V call is TRBV3-1, the J call TRBJ2-3, with 11 bases lining up with TRBD2. The CDR3 has 16 amino acids. Trimming removed 4 bases from V and 0 bases from J; junction bases left unmatched: 3. The V gene's germline CDR1 is LGHDT and CDR2 YNNKEL (reference sequence).

This clonotype was observed a few times. This chain joins TRBV30 and TRBJ1-5; the D is unclear. This CDR3 region has 13 residues. V lost 1 base and J 3 bases, leaving 7 bases between the germline ends. Germline V gene data show CDR1 as GTSNPN and CDR2 as SVGIG (reference sequence). CDR3 DNA sequence: TGTGCCTGGAGTGCAGGATACAATCAGCCCCAGCATTTT. It translates to CAWSAGYNQPQHF. The entire variable domain, with the rest obtained from reference TRBV30 and TRBJ1-5, is as follows: SQTIHQWPATLVQPVGSPLSLECTVEGTSNPNLYWYRQAAGRGLQLLFYSVGIGQISSEVPQNLSASRPQDRQFILSSKKLLLSDSGFYLCAWSAGYNQPQHFGDGTRLSIL.

The V call is TRBV7-3, the J call TRBJ1-1; D gene unclear. This CDR3 contains 14 residues. The V and J ends lost 4 bases and 1 base respectively, with 10 bases between them. Germline CDR1 reads SGHTA; CDR2 reads FQGTGA. The CDR3 DNA is TGTGCCAGCAGCTCCTCCGGAGAGAACACTGAAGCTTTCTTT. Translated, it gives CASSSSGENTEAFF.

The V gene is TRBV18, the J gene TRBJ1-3; D is uncertain. Trimming took 3 bases from V and 8 from J, leaving 11 bases between them. The V gene's germline CDR1 is KGHSH and CDR2 LQKENI. The CDR3 consists of 13 residues. CDR3 sequence: CASSPPGVDTIYF. The DNA for the CDR3 is TGTGCCAGCTCACCCCCGGGAGTGGACACCATATATTTT.

The table lists this clonotype with many counts. V and J are TRBV6-2 or TRBV6-3 and TRBJ2-1, with D hard to call. The CDR3 consists of 15 residues. CDR1 and CDR2 from the germline V gene are MNHEY and SVGEGT. Between the trimmed V and J ends, which lost 4 bases and 0 bases, there was a span of 10 bases. The CDR3 coding sequence is TGTGCCAGCAGTTCCTCTAGGTTCTCCTACAATGAGCAGTTCTTC. Translated, it gives CASSSSRFSYNEQFF.

This clonotype has at least ten counts. The chain couples TRBV20-1 to TRBJ2-3, with D unclear. V was shortened by 6 bases and J by 2 bases, with 12 bases between the two germline ends. Germline assignment: CDR1 DFQATT and CDR2 SNEGSKA (reference sequence). The CDR3 contains 13 residues. For the CDR3, the DNA is TGCAGTGCCCACACGCAAACCACAGATACGCAGTATTTT. Its protein is CSAHTQTTDTQYF.

This clonotype appeared a single time. The gene calls are TRBV11-2 and TRBJ2-7; D remains ambiguous. The length of the CDR3 is 13 residues. Between the trimmed V and J ends, which lost 8 bases and 1 base, there was a span of 12 bases. Germline V gives CDR1 SGHAT, CDR2 FQNNGV. The CDR3 region is CASASVYSYEQYF. CDR3 sequence (DNA): TGTGCCAGCGCGTCGGTCTATTCCTACGAGCAGTACTTC.

Note on this clonotype: This may be a read error, as it is one base from a much larger clone. The chain employs TRBV3-1 and TRBJ2-1; TRBD2 agrees at 7 bases. CDR1 and CDR2 (germline): LGHDT, YNNKEL (reference sequence). There are 16 residues in the CDR3. V gave up 5 bases and J gave up 2 bases; unmatched junction bases: 9. DNA for the CDR3: TGTGCCAGCAGCTCGCCGTCGGGAGGCCCCTACAATGAGCAGTTCTTC. It yields the protein CASSSPSGGPYNEQFF.

This rearrangement joins TRBV10-2 to TRBJ2-5; tentative D call: TRBD1 (6 bases). Trimming removed 7 bases from V and 2 bases from J, with 14 bases in between. CDR3 length: 14 residues. Per germline, CDR1 WSHSY and CDR2 SAAADI. CDR3: CASTKAGDQETQYF. CDR3 bases: TGCGCCAGCACAAAGGCAGGGGATCAAGAGACCCAGTACTTC.